This TCR beta chain was sequenced for a study of cytomegalovirus exposure and HLA in healthy donors (dated by TCRdb to about 2017). For context, the study as a whole: An earlier analysis of 550 to 700 of the donors reported about 290 Gb of sequence data and 117 million unique TCR beta sequences from 150 million to 200 million T cells. Roughly 310 gigabases of sequencing data and tens of millions of unique TCR sequences were included in an early release covering roughly 600 HLA-typed donors. The genetic ancestry cluster associated with self-reported Caucasian donors included roughly 84% of the approximately 400 genotyped donors. The study aimed to test whether cataloging public T cell receptors could reveal signatures of past pathogen exposure. The T cell repertoires of several hundred subjects were profiled by immunosequencing and related to cytomegalovirus serostatus. Along with the approximately 650-subject first cohort, a separate validation cohort of approximately 110 different subjects was used. High-throughput TCR immunosequencing, statistical association of individual TCRs with disease status, and machine learning were combined to predict cytomegalovirus infection status. To study patterns of TCR occurrence, a later analysis re-analyzed previously published TCR beta repertoires from around 660 donors and added high-resolution HLA genotyping. In the later analysis, no new phenotypic data were used to find candidate immune exposures; instead, reliance was placed on TCR beta sequences and their occurrence across donors. An earlier analysis of 587 of the donors applied high-throughput TCR beta sequencing to assess whether each TCR beta V gene segment acted as functional or pseudogenic. Donor age, sex, ethnicity and CMV serostatus were compiled together with the repertoire data. Genome-wide SNP genotypes for about 65% of the 666 donors were used in a later genetic analysis, which treated that subset as a discovery cohort. Every repertoire in the discovery cohort had been generated on one and the same sequencing platform. HLA typing covered class I and class II loci at four-digit resolution. Typing coverage differed by locus: A, B, C, DRB1 and DQB1 were typed in about 629-640 donors, DQA1 in about 500, DPA1 in 606, and DPB1 in 472. Four or five DR-DQ haplotypes were handled as single units for association and clustering because linkage in the cohort was strong. Among roughly 400 genotyped donors of the cohort, an average of approximately 240,000 unique TCR beta nucleotide sequences was sequenced per donor, of which approximately 19% were non-productive. The research as a whole found: Correlated functional status among segregating V segments might be attributable to linkage disequilibrium, but an unknown experimental factor could not be ruled out. A few of the identified cytomegalovirus-associated TCR beta chains were confirmed in vitro to be specific for cytomegalovirus antigens. According to a later analysis, parvovirus B19, influenza, CMV and Epstein-Barr virus appeared linked to several top co-occurrence clusters. A further reported finding was that TCR beta sequences accurately predicted the HLA-A and HLA-B alleles for most subjects in the first cohort. Presence/absence analyses assumed roughly uniform sequencing depth across donors, an assumption that may not hold. Broadly in line with IMGT annotations, most TCR beta V segments showed up in productive rearrangements about 87% or about 30% of the time in an earlier analysis of approximately 600 of the donors. The authors suggested that the approach could potentially be generalized to other disease states and immunological phenotypes. Most CMV-associated TCR beta chains appeared to be HLA-restricted in a later analysis, and the HLA associations seemed to be driven largely by CMV exposure. A cluster of highly shared sequence variants was judged likely to be a technical artifact of the sequencing pipeline. In a later genetic analysis, a missense DCLRE1C variant was associated with V-gene and J-gene trimming of TCR beta chains, and the association was replicated in an independent cohort. The only immune exposure information available for the cohort was CMV serostatus. Across donors, most TCR sequences were observed very rarely, whereas some public TCRs were present in many individuals. This cohort had only TCR beta chains sequenced, and the lack of alpha or paired-chain data limited which features could be detected. Compared with equally common non-associated chains, HLA-associated TCR beta chains in a later analysis were more clonally expanded and had lower generation probabilities. The classifier was reported to diagnose cytomegalovirus status with high specificity and sensitivity in both the original cohort and the validation cohort. A later analysis associated 16,951 TCR beta sequences with specific HLA alleles at a false discovery rate of 0.05. Assigning TCR associations to individual alleles was difficult when HLA alleles, especially DR and DQ, strongly co-occurred. Some IMGT-functional V segments, including TRBV6-2 and TRBV6-3, could not be told apart with the 87-base-pair reads, so those segments were excluded. According to a later analysis, TCR association rates differed among HLA loci, with DRB1 alleles showing the most associated TCRs and HLA-C alleles showing the fewest. Compared with the approximately 710-donor mean, donors in an Asian-associated ancestry cluster had fewer N-insertions in productive TCRs, according to a later genetic analysis. In the study, about 150 TCR beta chains were listed as associated with cytomegalovirus. The earlier analysis of some 540 of the donors excluded approximately 17 rarely observed V segments, including chromosome 9 orphons, because counts were too low. Because some donors lacked HLA typing at each locus, the association tests relied only on the typed subset.

The germline V gene gives CDR1 as MNHEY and CDR2 as SVGAGI. The CDR3 goes from the cysteine to the phenylalanine over 15 residues. The retained sequence is limited to the CDR3, 45 bases, with the frame set at the first base. Relative to germline, V is missing 8 bases and J is missing 5 bases, with 8 bases of the junction outside any gene match. To prepare the library, the immunoSEQ multiplex PCR assay was applied. For the multiplex PCR, a mixture combining 60 forward primers for TCR Vbeta segments and 13 reverse primers for TCR Jbeta segments was used. Amplification of the CDR3 region of rearranged TCR beta genes was performed with a multiplex PCR assay on genomic DNA. The Illumina HiSeq System was used to sequence the amplified TCR beta libraries as 87-base-pair reads. The published analysis was carried out like this. A later analysis counted tens of millions of unique TCR beta chains across the 670 or so repertoires, and 10 million to 11 million of these chains were shared by at least two donors. A nearest-neighbor algorithm error-corrected the raw reads and collapsed the reads into unique sequences, merging closely related sequences to remove PCR and sequencing errors. CDR3 sequences were aligned to IMGT reference sequences to assign V, D and J gene segments. For a sequence to be retained, a match of at least six nucleotides to both a V gene segment and a J gene segment was required. Rearrangements were classified as productive when the CDR3 lacked stop codons and remained in frame with V and J, and all other rearrangements were classified as non-productive. CDR3 was defined according to IMGT convention as the region running from the second conserved V-encoded cysteine to the conserved J-encoded phenylalanine. In an earlier analysis of around 540 of the donors, sequences lacking an unambiguous match to a single V gene segment were excluded. In an earlier analysis of 587 of the donors, a V segment was called functional when productive rearrangements were above 56.7%, and segregating when the standard deviation between donors exceeded 5%. A statistical classification framework was built to diagnose cytomegalovirus status from the catalog of TCR beta chain sequences. In a later analysis, V and J genes were assigned by comparing TCR nucleotide sequences against IMGT/GENE-DB human TR gene sequences. The TCRdist pipeline was used in a later analysis to assign CDR3 sequences and most-parsimonious VDJ recombination scenarios. A later analysis defined each TCR beta chain by its CDR3 amino acid sequence plus V-gene family, and excluded reads lacking a unique V-gene family. As a way to deal with suspected cross-contamination and a sequencing artifact, a later analysis dropped approximately 570 nucleotide sequences that were highly shared and had low generation probability. A later analysis calculated a clonal expansion index for each public chain from normalized within-repertoire ranks of inferred template counts. Generation probabilities in a later analysis came from a VDJ recombination model fitted to out-of-frame rearrangements, and those results were checked against IGoR. In a later analysis, hypergeometric tests were used to score TCR-TCR, TCR-HLA and TCR-CMV co-occurrence, with a repertoire-size bias correction applied to TCR pairs. To estimate false discovery rates, a later analysis permuted the HLA or CMV assignments 20 times. In a later analysis, co-occurring TCRs were grouped using DBSCAN, and TCRdist sequence similarity was added for clustering within HLA-allele-positive subsets. Repertoires with fewer than 30,000 or more than 120,000 public chains, plus five repertoires with anomalous nucleotide sharing, were excluded from co-occurrence clustering. What TCRdb holds here is the immuneACCESS table cut down to in-frame rearrangements. Part of the clones is not present; checked against another copy, under half of the missing clones reflect an unresolved V gene, and the others are unexplained. Clone size and V and J calls were adopted from that table, with D and trimming inferred from the DNA. The sample contains about 120,000 clones, about four fifths of them found a single time. The ten largest clones capture roughly 4.3% of the sample.

The cohort consisted of 670 or so healthy bone marrow donors. All cohort members were sampled while nominally healthy, although unrecorded immune exposures were likely present. The donor tested CMV seropositive, placing the donor among the 250 to 350 seropositive members of the cohort. A peripheral blood sample was provided by each donor, and peripheral blood mononuclear cells were used for TCR beta sequencing. Genomic DNA extraction from the blood cell samples was performed with the Qiagen DNeasy Blood Extraction Kit. A word on this clone: Its antigen is not yet known. The sample holds no much larger clone one base away, and base qualities are not on file.

The chain links TRBV6-5 with TRBJ2-7; TRBD2 aligns with 14 central bases. Sequenced input: PBMCs. The clonotype was recovered from a young man in good health and CMV-seropositive. The encoded CDR3 is CASQETSGGANEQYF. The nucleotide sequence is TGTGCCAGCCAGGAGACTAGCGGGGGGGCGAACGAGCAGTACTTC.